The 20 T cell receptor beta chains below were found in one sample sequenced in a study of cytomegalovirus exposure and HLA in healthy donors. TCRdb's copy holds only in-frame clones and misses some; the assay was immunoSEQ multiplex PCR. The sample lists under 100,000 clones; about 95% were seen once. The sample was PBMCs. The origin of the receptors is a woman aged 18 to 35 in good health and CMV-seronegative.

The chain has TRBV28 and TRBJ1-3, with TRBD1 as a possible D gene (5 bases). Germline V lookup: CDR1 MDHEN, CDR2 SYDVKM. V dropped 3 bases and J dropped 3 bases, with 12 bases sitting between them. CDR3 size: 15 residues. The CDR3 is CASSFFGGYGNTIYF. The CDR3 DNA sequence: TGTGCCAGCAGTTTCTTCGGGGGGTATGGAAACACCATATATTTT.

The rearrangement uses TRBV27 and TRBJ1-4; D uncertain. Trimming removed 4 bases at V and 3 bases at J, with 12 bases between. The CDR3 is 15 amino acids. CDR1 and CDR2 from the germline V gene are MNHEY and SMNVEV (reference sequence). The CDR3 nucleotides read TGTGCCAGCAGTTCCGCGATCTCGGCTAATGAAAAACTGTTTTTT. Its translation: CASSSAISANEKLFF.

V and J are TRBV7-2 and TRBJ2-3; tentative D call: TRBD1 (6 bases). The V gene lost 0 bases and the J gene lost 3 bases, with 13 bases spanning the gap. This CDR3 is 16 amino acids long. CDR1 and CDR2 (germline): SGHTA, FQGNSA. CDR3: CASSLASRRGTDTQYF. CDR3 coding DNA: TGTGCCAGCAGCTTAGCTAGCCGTAGGGGGACAGATACGCAGTATTTT.

As DNA, the CDR3 is TGTGCCAGCAGCTCTTGGACTCAATCAGAGACCCAGTACTTC. The encoded protein is CASSSWTQSETQYF. J is TRBJ2-5 and V is TRBV7-9; a weak D match, TRBD2 (5 bases). This CDR3 spans 14 amino acids. Per germline, CDR1 SEHNR and CDR2 FQNEAQ (reference sequence). The V gene lost 4 bases and the J gene lost 4 bases, with 13 bases spanning the gap.

The chain carries TRBV6-1 and TRBJ1-6; D uncertain. This CDR3 has 17 residues. Germline V gene lookup returns CDR1 MNHNS and CDR2 SASEGT. Trimming cost V 0 bases and J 0 bases, with 9 bases left between them. The CDR3 is CASSEALLSSYNSPLHF. DNA of the CDR3: TGTGCCAGCAGTGAAGCGCTTCTTAGCTCCTATAATTCACCCCTCCACTTT.

This CDR3 is CASSPLGYAHEQFF. The DNA of the CDR3 is TGCGCCAGCAGTCCACTAGGGTACGCTCATGAGCAGTTCTTC. J is TRBJ2-1 and V is TRBV4-1, with D possibly being TRBD2 (5 bases). CDR3 length equals 14 residues. CDR1 is MGHRA, CDR2 YSYEKL, per germline. V was pared by 6 bases and J by 8 bases, with 17 bases between.

DNA for the CDR3: TGTGCCAGCAGCTTAGGGGCCGGCCAGGGTGGTGGCTACACCTTC. Translated, it gives CASSLGAGQGGGYTF. This chain connects TRBV7-9 to TRBJ1-2; D might be TRBD1 (5 bases). The germline V gene has CDR1 SEHNR and CDR2 FQNEAQ (reference sequence). This CDR3 spans 15 amino acids. Trimming stripped 1 base from V and 7 bases from J, with 16 bases between.

The gene calls are TRBV15 and TRBJ2-7, with 7 positions matching TRBD2. CDR3 length: 14 residues. Germline CDR1 LNHNV, CDR2 YYDKDF (reference sequence). With 0 bases clipped from V and 6 bases from J, the junction kept 5 bases outside the gene matches. CDR3 bases: TGTGCCACCAGCAGAGATGCGGGAGTGGGCGAGCAGTACTTC. Its translation is CATSRDAGVGEQYF.

The chain carries TRBV18 and TRBJ1-2; the match to TRBD1 covers 11 bases. Trimming took 3 bases from V and 5 from J; bases not matched to a gene: 14. This CDR3 has 18 residues. Germline lookup yields CDR1 KGHSH and CDR2 LQKENI. This CDR3 is CASSPLSPGQGAAYGYTF. The CDR3 DNA reads TGTGCCAGCTCACCTTTGTCTCCCGGACAGGGGGCCGCTTATGGCTACACCTTC.

The V call is TRBV28, the J call TRBJ2-7, with 7 bases matching TRBD1. The germline V gene has CDR1 MDHEN and CDR2 SYDVKM. V trimming: 6 bases; J trimming: 2 bases; junction bases outside the gene matches: 4. This CDR3 region has 13 residues. The CDR3 nucleotides are TGTGCCAGCAGACCAGGGGGACCCTACGAGCAGTACTTC. Translation gives CASRPGGPYEQYF.

The chain has TRBV10-2 and TRBJ2-7, with no clear D. Germline V gene sequence: CDR1 WSHSY, CDR2 SAAADI. Trimming cost V 8 bases and J 2 bases, with 16 bases left between them. This CDR3 region has 14 residues. The CDR3 DNA follows: TGCGCCAGCCGGAACTCCGACTCGACCTACGAGCAGTACTTC. It specifies CASRNSDSTYEQYF.

In its sample, this clone was seen once. J is TRBJ2-3 and V is TRBV19, with 9 bases identical to TRBD2. Germline V gene sequence: CDR1 LNHDA, CDR2 SQIVND (reference sequence). The CDR3 runs 18 residues. V dropped 0 bases and J dropped 1; count of bases not matched to a gene: 8. The chain's CDR3 is CASSIDLPRLAGTDTQYF. The CDR3 DNA is TGTGCCAGTAGTATAGATCTGCCAAGACTAGCGGGCACAGATACGCAGTATTTT.

The chain uses TRBV28 and TRBJ1-5, with D perhaps TRBD1 (6 bases). CDR1 MDHEN and CDR2 SYDVKM come from the germline V gene. V was shortened by 3 bases and J by 2 bases, with 11 bases between the two germline ends. This CDR3 has 15 residues. In DNA form, the CDR3 reads TGTGCCAGCAGTTTCCGGACAGACGGCAATCAGCCCCAGCATTTT. Translating it yields CASSFRTDGNQPQHF.

V and J are TRBV4-1 and TRBJ2-3; 9 bases map to TRBD2. The junction had 6 bases not matched to a gene; V was cut back by 0 bases and J by 5 bases. The CDR3 runs 16 residues. The germline V gene encodes CDR1 MGHRA and CDR2 YSYEKL. The CDR3 DNA reads as TGCGCCAGCAGCCAAGATCCCCGACTAGCGGAAGATACGCAGTATTTT. Its translation: CASSQDPRLAEDTQYF.

The gene calls are TRBV7-9 and TRBJ2-2; D might be TRBD1 (5 bases). This CDR3 has 15 amino acids. The germline V gene encodes CDR1 SEHNR and CDR2 FQNEAQ (reference sequence). V was shortened by 3 bases and J by 3 bases, with 11 bases between the two germline ends. This chain's CDR3 is CASSLNTGHTGELFF. For the CDR3, the DNA is TGTGCCAGCAGCTTGAATACAGGCCACACCGGGGAGCTGTTTTTT.

The gene calls are TRBV5-4 and TRBJ1-1, with 11 bases identical to TRBD1. V gave up 3 bases and J gave up 3 bases; unmatched junction bases: 1. The CDR3 has 14 residues. Per the germline V gene, CDR1 is SGHNT and CDR2 is YYREEE (reference sequence). CDR3 in DNA: TGTGCCAGCAGCTGGGACAGGGGGGACACTGAAGCTTTCTTT. Its translation: CASSWDRGDTEAFF.

The rearrangement joins TRBV7-9 to TRBJ1-1, with D possibly being TRBD1 (6 bases). This CDR3 is built from 16 residues. The V gene's germline CDR1 is SEHNR and CDR2 FQNEAQ (reference sequence). The V gene lost 5 bases and the J gene lost 3 bases, with 19 bases spanning the gap. In DNA form, the CDR3 reads TGTGCCAGCAGCACTCGTCCAGGACAGTCGGACACTGAAGCTTTCTTT. It yields the protein CASSTRPGQSDTEAFF.

This chain links TRBV4-1 with TRBJ1-3; D not certain. V lost 2 bases and J 4 bases, leaving 12 bases between the germline ends. The germline V gene encodes CDR1 MGHRA and CDR2 YSYEKL. The CDR3 runs to 15 residues. For the CDR3, the DNA is TGCGCCAGCAGCCAACCGAGAGCGACGGGAAACACCATATATTTT. Its protein is CASSQPRATGNTIYF.

This clone has only one observation. This rearrangement joins TRBV19 to TRBJ2-2, with D possibly matching TRBD1 (7 bases). The V gene's germline CDR1 is LNHDA and CDR2 SQIVND (reference sequence). The CDR3 sequence is 16 residues long. V shed 6 bases and J shed 2 bases, with 16 bases lying between them. Here the CDR3 DNA reads TGTGCCAGTAGCCCCCGGGGGACAGATAACACCGGGGAGCTGTTTTTT. Amino acid sequence: CASSPRGTDNTGELFF.

The V call is TRBV5-6, the J call TRBJ2-7; 10 bases match TRBD1. Unmatched junction bases numbered 15, after V lost 4 bases and J lost 5 bases. Germline CDR1 reads SGHDT; CDR2 reads YYEEEE. The CDR3 covers 17 residues. Here the CDR3 DNA reads TGTGCCAGCAGCCACGCGAGAGGGGACAGGGGACGGAACGAGCAGTACTTC. This gives the protein CASSHARGDRGRNEQYF.